The next 20 T cell receptor beta chains were all read from a single sample in a study of Ad26.COV2.S vaccination and SARS-CoV-2 variants. Sequencing was performed with immunoSEQ multiplex PCR; in TCRdb, only in-frame clones are kept and a portion is missing. The sample has over 400,000 clones; roughly 90% are singletons. Regarding treatment: around 19 received Ad26.COV2.S at low or high dose, single or two shots; five or six received placebo; per-sample allocation not given. The study sampled participants on day 63 after the first vaccine or placebo injection. The sample consisted of peripheral blood, taken in a trial of Ad26.COV2.S vaccine versus placebo. These receptors all stem from a person between 18 and 65 years old who received the Ad26.COV2.S COVID-19 vaccine or a placebo.

The chain uses TRBV4-3 and TRBJ2-5; D uncertain. This CDR3 comprises 15 residues. Germline CDR1 is LGHNA and CDR2 is YSLEER. V lost 0 bases and J lost 1, with 9 bases in between. In DNA, the CDR3 is TGCGCCAGCAGCCAAGAGAACAGAGCCCAAGAGACCCAGTACTTC. Translating it yields CASSQENRAQETQYF.

This clone occurred once. The rearrangement links TRBV11-2 to TRBJ2-3; D may be TRBD1 or TRBD2 (5 bases each). The germline gives CDR1 SGHAT, CDR2 FQNNGV. The CDR3 is made up of 16 amino acids. Trimming took off 5 bases at V and 0 bases at J, with 15 bases between the two ends. CDR3 amino acids: CASSPSEGLSTDTQYF. The DNA for the CDR3 is TGTGCCAGCAGCCCCAGTGAGGGGTTAAGCACAGATACGCAGTATTTT.

This chain connects TRBV6-5 to TRBJ1-6; perhaps TRBD1 as D (5 bases). The germline CDR1 and CDR2 sequences are MNHEY and SVGAGI. The ends were cut back, 1 base at V and 8 bases at J, with 6 bases in the middle. The CDR3 length is 13 residues. The CDR3, as DNA: TGTGCCAGCAGTTACTTGGGGGATTCACCCCTCCACTTT. Protein product: CASSYLGDSPLHF.

The chain recombines TRBV6-5 with TRBJ2-1; perhaps TRBD2 as D (6 bases). The CDR3 totals 16 residues. Trimming removed 0 bases from V and 4 bases from J, with 13 bases in between. The germline gives CDR1 MNHEY, CDR2 SVGAGI. The DNA for the CDR3 is TGTGCCAGCAGTTACTCTTCACTAGCTCTGTACAATGAGCAGTTCTTC. It yields the protein CASSYSSLALYNEQFF.

The chain couples TRBV7-9 to TRBJ2-7; 9 nucleotides agree with TRBD1. With V trimmed by 5 bases and J by 5 bases, 7 bases remained unmatched. Germline V CDR1 and CDR2: SEHNR, FQNEAQ (reference sequence). CDR3 length equals 14 residues. CDR3 nucleotides: TGTGCCAGCAGCCTAGGACAGGGGTACCACGAGCAGTACTTC. It translates to CASSLGQGYHEQYF.

This clone has a single count. The rearrangement uses TRBV7-9 and TRBJ1-2; D not certain. The length of the CDR3 is 12 residues. V was shortened by 5 bases and J by 8 bases, with 12 bases between the two germline ends. The germline gives CDR1 SEHNR, CDR2 FQNEAQ (reference sequence). The CDR3 loop reads CASSPYLSGYTF. CDR3 bases: TGTGCCAGCAGCCCCTATTTAAGCGGCTACACCTTC. The full variable domain, its missing parts supplied by reference TRBV7-9 and TRBJ1-2, is DTGVSQNPRHKITKRGQNVTFRCDPISEHNRLYWYRQTLGQGPEFLTYFQNEAQLEKSRLLSDRFSAERPKGSFSTLEIQRTEQGDSAMYLCASSPYLSGYTFGSGTRLTVV.

V is TRBV28 and J is TRBJ2-1, with TRBD2 matching over 8 bases. The junction had 5 bases not matched to a gene; V was cut back by 5 bases and J by 8 bases. The CDR3 runs to 13 residues. Germline loops: CDR1 MDHEN, CDR2 SYDVKM. The CDR3 DNA reads TGTGCCAGCAGTCCGGCCGGGGGGGATGAGCAGTTCTTC. This sequence encodes CASSPAGGDEQFF.

V gene TRBV28 combines with J gene TRBJ2-3; TRBD1 aligns across 10 bases. Germline V gene lookup returns CDR1 MDHEN and CDR2 SYDVKM. After removal of 10 bases from V and 4 bases from J, the junction contained 11 bases not matched to a gene. CDR3 length: 15 residues. CDR3 coding DNA: TGTGCCACCCACGACACCGGGACAGGGGCAGATACGCAGTATTTT. Translation: CATHDTGTGADTQYF.

The chain combines TRBV6-5 with TRBJ2-5; TRBD1 might be the D (6 bases). Trimming shortened V by 6 bases and J by 5 bases, and 16 bases separated the two germline ends. The CDR3 consists of 14 residues. CDR1 and CDR2 (germline): MNHEY, SVGAGI. CDR3 nucleotides: TGTGCCAGCAGGTTGACAGGAACAAGGGAGACCCAGTACTTC. Amino acids: CASRLTGTRETQYF.

The V gene is TRBV7-2, the J gene TRBJ2-7; D possibly uses TRBD1 or TRBD2 (6 bases each). The CDR3 consists of 14 residues. Trimming removed 2 bases at V and 5 bases at J, with 13 bases between. Looked up from germline, CDR1 is SGHTA and CDR2 is FQGNSA. CDR3 nucleotide sequence: TGTGCCAGCAGCTTAAGCCCGGGGGCTCACGAGCAGTACTTC. Protein: CASSLSPGAHEQYF. Variable domain in full (rest from reference TRBV7-2 and TRBJ2-7): GAGVSQSPSNKVTEKGKDVELRCDPISGHTALYWYRQSLGQGLEFLIYFQGNSAPDKSGLPSDRFSAERTGGSVSTLTIQRTQQEDSAVYLCASSLSPGAHEQYFGPGTRLTVT.

This sequence joins TRBV18 and TRBJ2-5; 7 bases are a match to TRBD1. V lost 4 bases, J lost 4 bases, and 3 bases stayed unmatched. Germline V gene data show CDR1 as KGHSH and CDR2 as LQKENI. This CDR3 has 13 residues. The DNA of the CDR3 is TGTGCCAGCTCACTGGACAGGATAGAGACCCAGTACTTC. It encodes CASSLDRIETQYF.

This clone turned up a few times. The rearrangement links TRBV6-2 or TRBV6-3 to TRBJ2-3; the D gene could be TRBD1 or TRBD2 (5 bases each). The CDR3 contains 17 residues. Per the germline V gene, CDR1 is MNHEY and CDR2 is SVGEGT. Trimming left V 6 bases short and J 5 bases short, with 24 bases between. The CDR3 spells CASSQDMTRGWEDTQYF. In DNA form, the CDR3 reads TGTGCCAGCAGCCAGGACATGACTCGGGGATGGGAAGATACGCAGTATTTT.

There are a few counts of this clone. The chain combines TRBV7-7 with TRBJ2-2, with 12 bases that match TRBD2. Trimming cost V 5 bases and J 0 bases; bases outside gene matches: 7. CDR1 and CDR2 from the germline V gene are SSHAT and FNYEAQ (reference sequence). The CDR3 sequence is 18 residues long. The CDR3: CASSEGLAGFTNTGELFF. The CDR3 DNA follows: TGTGCCAGCAGCGAGGGACTAGCGGGTTTTACGAACACCGGGGAGCTGTTTTTT. Complete variable domain (other parts from reference TRBV7-7 and TRBJ2-2): GAGVSQSPRYKVTKRGQDVTLRCDPISSHATLYWYQQALGQGPEFLTYFNYEAQPDKSGLPSDRFSAERPEGSISTLTIQRTEQRDSAMYRCASSEGLAGFTNTGELFFGEGSRLTVL.

This chain connects TRBV9 to TRBJ2-7, with a possible D match to TRBD2 (6 bases). This CDR3 is built from 15 residues. V lost 0 bases, J lost 3 bases, and 13 bases lay in between. Germline V gene sequence: CDR1 SGDLS, CDR2 YYNGEE. The CDR3 sequence: CASSVAGGTNYEQYF. The CDR3 bases are TGTGCCAGCAGCGTAGCAGGCGGGACCAACTACGAGCAGTACTTC.

The CDR3 region has the DNA TGTGCCAGCAGTGAAGTCAAGGGGGTTGTCGTTAACGCTGAAGCTTTCTTT. It is translated as CASSEVKGVVVNAEAFF. This chain connects TRBV6-1 to TRBJ1-1; D possibly corresponds to TRBD1 (6 bases). V was shortened by 1 base and J by 6 bases, with 21 bases between the two germline ends. The CDR3 consists of 17 residues. Germline V lookup: CDR1 MNHNS, CDR2 SASEGT.

The V and J genes are TRBV9 and TRBJ1-4, with a tentative D call TRBD1 (5 bases). In germline, CDR1 is SGDLS, CDR2 YYNGEE. CDR3 length: 17 residues. The V end lost 1 base, the J end lost 0 bases, and 13 bases lay between the germline ends. The CDR3 spells CASSVKTGLATNEKLFF. CDR3 sequence (DNA): TGTGCCAGCAGCGTAAAAACAGGACTCGCAACTAATGAAAAACTGTTTTTT. Complete variable domain (other parts from reference TRBV9 and TRBJ1-4): DSGVTQTPKHLITATGQRVTLRCSPRSGDLSVYWYQQSLDQGLQFLIQYYNGEERAKGNILERFSAQQFPDLHSELNLSSLELGDSALYFCASSVKTGLATNEKLFFGSGTQLSVL.

This rearrangement joins TRBV19 to TRBJ1-2; D is uncertain. Trimming cost V 3 bases and J 2 bases, with 7 bases left between them. The CDR3 loop spans 13 amino acids. The germline CDR1 and CDR2 sequences are LNHDA and SQIVND (reference sequence). For the CDR3, the DNA is TGTGCCAGTAGTATCTTGGCGAACTATGGCTACACCTTC. Translating it yields CASSILANYGYTF. Supplemented by reference TRBV19 and TRBJ1-2, the full variable domain reads DGGITQSPKYLFRKEGQNVTLSCEQNLNHDAMYWYRQDPGQGLRLIYYSQIVNDFQKGDIAEGYSVSREKKESFPLTVTSAQKNPTAFYLCASSILANYGYTFGSGTRLTVV.

The chain combines TRBV2 with TRBJ1-2, with 7 bases fitting TRBD1. The junction had 17 bases not matched to a gene; V was cut back by 6 bases and J by 4 bases. The CDR3 contains 17 residues. CDR1 SNHLY and CDR2 FYNNEI come from the germline V gene. In DNA, the CDR3 is TGTGCCAGCAGCGAAACCCGGACAGGCGCCTGGATCTATGGCTACACCTTC. This codes for CASSETRTGAWIYGYTF.

This clone turned up a few times. The chain couples TRBV4-1 to TRBJ2-7; TRBD2 might be the D (6 bases). This CDR3 spans 13 amino acids. Trimming left V 0 bases short and J 5 bases short, with 8 bases between. Germline values: CDR1 MGHRA, CDR2 YSYEKL. CDR3 in amino acids: CASSQDRGDEQYF. As DNA, the CDR3 is TGCGCCAGCAGCCAAGATCGCGGGGACGAGCAGTACTTC.

Written as DNA, the CDR3 is TGTGCCAGCAGCCAACACCTCTACGAGCAGTACTTC. Protein product: CASSQHLYEQYF. The chain uses TRBV5-6 and TRBJ2-7; no reliable D call. There are 12 residues in the CDR3. V lost 4 bases to trimming and J lost 3 bases, with 8 bases between them. Germline assignment: CDR1 SGHDT and CDR2 YYEEEE.